Below, one T cell receptor beta chain is given with its context. Antigen: not known. PCR involved 60 Vbeta and 13 Jbeta primers. Produced via immunoSEQ multiplex PCR; TCRdb's table is partial and in-frame only. The table includes 130,000 or so clones, roughly three quarters detected once. The data stem from a study of cytomegalovirus exposure and HLA in healthy donors. Findings and limits, study-wide: Several top significant clusters appeared, in a later analysis, to be linked to common viral pathogens. Most subjects had HLA-A and HLA-B alleles reportedly predicted accurately by TCR beta sequences.

The TCR comes from a woman aged 18-29 years in good health and CMV-seronegative. Sample: PBMCs.

Written as DNA, the CDR3 is TGCAGCGTTGGGGTGGATAGTGGGGAGGACACCATATATTTT. It yields the protein CSVGVDSGEDTIYF. The chain uses TRBV29-1 and TRBJ1-3; no clear D gene. V lost 4 bases and J lost 8, with 18 bases in between. Germline CDR1 is SQVTM and CDR2 is ANQGSEA. CDR3 length: 14 amino acids.